This T cell receptor (beta chain) was identified during a study of regulatory T cells in long-lasting Graves disease. Germline lookup yields CDR1 SQVTM and CDR2 ANQGSEA. This CDR3 is built from 11 residues. V shed 5 bases and J shed 6 bases, with 10 bases lying between them. Both iRepertoire HTBI primers and Arm-PCR of CDR3 regions were used to build the TCR beta libraries. MiXCR, run by TCRdb on the multiplex PCR reads, gives a single entry per CDR3 protein. This table has 650,000 to 850,000 distinct CDR3 sequences, 30% appearing once. The time point is: persistent/refractory GD, antithyroid drugs over 5 years with positive TRAb. Extracted PBMC RNA gave rise to the TCR library.

The origin of this receptor is a female donor with Graves disease. This specimen was peripheral blood mononuclear cells (PBMCs), taken when the disease was refractory, from a patient treated with antithyroid drugs. The genes are TRBV29-1 and TRBJ1-2; D not resolved. Here the CDR3 reads CSVLRTDGYTF. The CDR3 nucleotides read TGCAGCGTTCTTCGGACGGATGGCTACACCTTC.